This record covers a single T cell receptor beta chain. Trimming shortened V by 4 bases and J by 7 bases, and 11 bases separated the two germline ends. The CDR3 is 12 residues long. Germline lookup yields CDR1 SGHDT and CDR2 YYEEEE. The data belong to a study of blood T cell repertoires in COVID-19. In the study overall: Samples representing acute and convalescent COVID-19 were sourced from the United States, Italy and Spain. Sources were T cells, B-cell-depleted T cells, or PBMCs; the material itself was cDNA or gDNA.

Measured with immunoSEQ multiplex PCR; TCRdb has only the in-frame clones, and not every one. In the table there are 300,000 to 450,000 clones, about 89% of which are singletons. During active infection, Seattle patients enrolled and were then monitored through disease. This rearrangement joins TRBV5-6 to TRBJ1-2; no clear D gene. The source is a woman aged 55 to 70 with COVID-19, enrolled during active disease. The sequenced sample consisted of peripheral blood. This CDR3 is CASSGGRGGYTF. The CDR3 DNA is TGTGCCAGCAGCGGAGGTCGGGGTGGCTACACCTTC.